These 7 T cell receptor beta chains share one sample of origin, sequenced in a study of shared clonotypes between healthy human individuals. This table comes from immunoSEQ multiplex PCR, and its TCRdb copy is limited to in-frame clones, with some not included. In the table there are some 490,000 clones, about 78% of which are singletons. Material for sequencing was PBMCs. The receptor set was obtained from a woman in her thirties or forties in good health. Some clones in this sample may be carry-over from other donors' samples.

DNA for the CDR3: TGTGCCAGCAGCTTCGACAGGGGCTCCTACAATGAGCAGTTCTTC. Amino acid sequence: CASSFDRGSYNEQFF. The J gene is TRBJ2-1, the V gene TRBV7-2; 8 positions match TRBD1. CDR3 length: 15 amino acids. Germline V gives CDR1 SGHTA, CDR2 FQGNSA. J was trimmed by 0 bases and V by 3 bases; bases with no gene match: 1.

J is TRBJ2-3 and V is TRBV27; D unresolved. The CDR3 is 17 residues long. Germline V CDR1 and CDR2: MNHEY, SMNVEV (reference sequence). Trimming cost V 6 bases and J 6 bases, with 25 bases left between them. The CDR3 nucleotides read TGTGCCAGCAGGGGATTTTCTAGACAAACAAAGGAGGATACGCAGTATTTT. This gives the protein CASRGFSRQTKEDTQYF.

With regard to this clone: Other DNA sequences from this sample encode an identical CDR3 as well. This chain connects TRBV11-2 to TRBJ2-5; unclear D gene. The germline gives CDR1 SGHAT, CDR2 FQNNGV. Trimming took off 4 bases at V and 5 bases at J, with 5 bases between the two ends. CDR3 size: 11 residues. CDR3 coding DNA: TGTGCCAGCAGCTCCGGGGAGACCCAGTACTTC. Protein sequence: CASSSGETQYF.

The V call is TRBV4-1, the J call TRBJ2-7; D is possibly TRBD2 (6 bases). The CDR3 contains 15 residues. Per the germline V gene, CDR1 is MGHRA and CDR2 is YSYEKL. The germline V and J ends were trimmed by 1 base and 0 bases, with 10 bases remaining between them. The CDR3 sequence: CASSQGNSGSYEQYF. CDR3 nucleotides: TGCGCCAGCAGCCAAGGTAATAGCGGCTCCTACGAGCAGTACTTC.

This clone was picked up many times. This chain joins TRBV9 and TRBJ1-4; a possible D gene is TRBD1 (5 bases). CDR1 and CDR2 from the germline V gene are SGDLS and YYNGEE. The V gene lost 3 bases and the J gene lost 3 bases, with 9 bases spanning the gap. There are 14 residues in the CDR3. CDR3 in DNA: TGTGCCAGCAGCGCGGGGGGAGCTAATGAAAAACTGTTTTTT. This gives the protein CASSAGGANEKLFF.

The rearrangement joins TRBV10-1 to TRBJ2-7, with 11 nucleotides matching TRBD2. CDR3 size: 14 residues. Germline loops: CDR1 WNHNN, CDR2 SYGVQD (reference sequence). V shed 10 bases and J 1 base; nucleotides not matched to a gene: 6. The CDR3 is CANHTSGRSYEQYF. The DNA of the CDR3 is TGCGCCAACCATACTAGCGGGAGATCCTACGAGCAGTACTTC.

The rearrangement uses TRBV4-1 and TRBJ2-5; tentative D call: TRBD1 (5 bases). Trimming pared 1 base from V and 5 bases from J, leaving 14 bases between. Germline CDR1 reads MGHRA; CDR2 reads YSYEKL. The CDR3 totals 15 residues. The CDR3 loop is CASSQAFLGQETQYF. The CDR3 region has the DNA TGCGCCAGCAGCCAAGCCTTTCTGGGGCAGGAGACCCAGTACTTC.